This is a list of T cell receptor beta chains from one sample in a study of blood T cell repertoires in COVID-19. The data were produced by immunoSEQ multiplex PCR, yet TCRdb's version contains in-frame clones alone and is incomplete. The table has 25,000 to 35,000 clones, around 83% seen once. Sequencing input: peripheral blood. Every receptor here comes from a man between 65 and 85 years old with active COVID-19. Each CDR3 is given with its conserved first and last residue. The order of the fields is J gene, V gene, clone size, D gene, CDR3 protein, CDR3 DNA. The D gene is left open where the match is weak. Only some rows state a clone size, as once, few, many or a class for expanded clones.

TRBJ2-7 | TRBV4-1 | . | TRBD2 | CASSQDHSGGTYYEQYF | TGCGCCAGCAGCCAAGATCACAGCGGGGGGACTTACTACGAGCAGTACTTC
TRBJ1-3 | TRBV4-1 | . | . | CASSQGPGSNTIYF | TGCGCCAGCAGCCAAGGGCCCGGGTCGAACACCATATATTTT
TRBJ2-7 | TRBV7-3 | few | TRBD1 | CASSSRTTGAYEQYF | TGTGCCAGCAGCTCACGTACGACAGGGGCATACGAGCAGTACTTC
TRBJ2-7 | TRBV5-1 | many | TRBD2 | CASSRGGEGATEQYF | TGCGCCAGCAGTCGGGGGGGCGAGGGCGCGACCGAGCAGTACTTC
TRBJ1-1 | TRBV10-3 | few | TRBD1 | CAISEEDRGNTEAFF | TGTGCCATCAGTGAGGAAGACAGGGGGAACACTGAAGCTTTCTTT
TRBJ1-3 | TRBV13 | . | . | CASSPGTFSGNTIYF | TGTGCCAGCAGCCCCGGGACATTCTCTGGAAACACCATATATTTT
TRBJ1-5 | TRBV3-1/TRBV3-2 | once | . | CASSPGTAGNQPQHF | TGTGCCAGCAGCCCTGGAACGGCGGGCAATCAGCCCCAGCATTTT
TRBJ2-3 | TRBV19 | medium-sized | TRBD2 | CASRGSGTSPTDTQYF | TGTGCCAGTAGGGGCTCCGGGACTAGCCCCACAGATACGCAGTATTTT
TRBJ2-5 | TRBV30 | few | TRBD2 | CAWSVLAGPQETQYF | TGTGCCTGGAGTGTACTAGCGGGGCCTCAAGAGACCCAGTACTTC
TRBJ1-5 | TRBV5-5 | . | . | CASSVTGNSNQPQHF | TGTGCCAGCAGCGTGACAGGAAATAGCAATCAGCCCCAGCATTTT
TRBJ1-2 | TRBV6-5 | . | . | CASSYVGRGRTYGYTF | TGTGCCAGCAGTTACGTCGGCCGGGGGAGGACCTATGGCTACACCTTC
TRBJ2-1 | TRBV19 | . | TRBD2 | CASSIARTSGNEQFF | TGTGCCAGTAGTATTGCCCGGACTAGCGGCAATGAGCAGTTCTTC
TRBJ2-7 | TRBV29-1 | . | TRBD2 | CSVGLAGPYEQYF | TGCAGCGTTGGACTAGCGGGGCCCTACGAGCAGTACTTC
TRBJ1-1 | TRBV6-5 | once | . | CASSSGDQVEAFF | TGTGCCAGCAGCTCAGGGGACCAAGTTGAAGCTTTCTTT
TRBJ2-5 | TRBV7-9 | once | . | CASSKNRGGGYQETQYF | TGTGCCAGCAGCAAAAATCGCGGGGGCGGGTACCAAGAGACCCAGTACTTC
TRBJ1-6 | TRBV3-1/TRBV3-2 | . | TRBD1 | CASRNQGAYNSPLHF | TGTGCCAGCAGAAATCAGGGGGCATATAATTCACCCCTCCACTTT
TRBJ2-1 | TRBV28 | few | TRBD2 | CASRLAASSYNEQFF | TGTGCCAGCAGGCTAGCGGCCAGCTCCTACAATGAGCAGTTCTTC
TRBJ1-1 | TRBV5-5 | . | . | CASSSATGNTEAFF | TGTGCCAGCAGCTCGGCGACAGGGAACACTGAAGCTTTCTTT
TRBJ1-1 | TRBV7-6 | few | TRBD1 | CASSSEILGQLNIKGF | TGTGCCAGCAGCTCTGAGATACTGGGACAGCTCAACATTAAAGGTTTT
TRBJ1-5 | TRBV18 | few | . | CASSRQGNQPQHF | TGTGCCAGCTCACGGCAGGGGAATCAGCCCCAGCATTTT
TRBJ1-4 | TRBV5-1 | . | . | CASSRGAYEKLFF | TGCGCCAGCAGCCGGGGGGCCTATGAAAAACTGTTTTTT
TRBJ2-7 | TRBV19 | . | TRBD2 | CASSIDSAGVYEQYF | TGTGCCAGTAGTATAGATTCTGCGGGAGTCTACGAGCAGTACTTC
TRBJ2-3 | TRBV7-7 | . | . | CAIKAAPTDTQYF | TGTGCTATAAAGGCGGCACCCACAGATACGCAGTATTTT